Shown below are 31 T cell receptor beta chains from a single sample sequenced in a study of T cell responses to AZD1222 COVID-19 vaccine. Profiling relied on immunoSEQ multiplex PCR, and the TCRdb table lists in-frame clones only, not all of them. The sample has approximately 46,000 clones, approximately 80% seen once. This sample comprised peripheral blood, obtained on day 0 of AZD1222 vaccination. The source is an adult in good health.

The chain joins TRBV11-3 to TRBJ2-7; TRBD2 aligns across 9 bases. The CDR3 is 13 residues long. The J segment lost 2 bases and the V segment lost 5 bases, leaving 1 base of the junction unmatched. CDR1 SGHNT and CDR2 YENEEA come from the germline V gene. The CDR3 here is CASSLAGTYEQYF. The CDR3 region has the DNA TGTGCCAGCAGCCTAGCGGGGACCTACGAGCAGTACTTC. The entire variable domain, with the rest obtained from reference TRBV11-3 and TRBJ2-7, is as follows: EAGVVQSPRYKIIEKKQPVAFWCNPISGHNTLYWYLQNLGQGPELLIRYENEEAVDDSQLPKDRFSAERLKGVDSTLKIQPAELGDSAVYLCASSLAGTYEQYFGPGTRLTVT.

The chain couples TRBV15 to TRBJ2-5; unclear D gene. V gave up 0 bases and J gave up 4 bases, with 12 bases separating them. This CDR3 is 15 amino acids long. Germline V gene lookup returns CDR1 LNHNV and CDR2 YYDKDF (reference sequence). The chain's CDR3 is CATSRDGLGGETQYF. Here the CDR3 DNA reads TGTGCCACCAGCAGAGACGGCCTGGGCGGAGAGACCCAGTACTTC.

This sequence joins TRBV2 and TRBJ2-3; no definite D call. Germline assignment: CDR1 SNHLY and CDR2 FYNNEI. V was trimmed by 6 bases and J by 2 bases, leaving 15 bases between them. The CDR3 runs 15 residues. The CDR3 region is CASSAGSPPTDTQYF. CDR3 in DNA: TGTGCCAGCAGCGCAGGATCTCCCCCCACAGATACGCAGTATTTT.

The chain couples TRBV12-3 or TRBV12-4 to TRBJ1-1, with TRBD1 matching 11 bases. The V and J ends lost 5 bases and 10 bases, in that order; junction bases with no gene match: 6. This CDR3 region has 13 residues. The CDR3 here is CASSRTGGAAAFF. The CDR3 DNA reads as TGTGCCAGCAGTCGGACAGGGGGCGCAGCAGCTTTCTTT.

The V and J genes are TRBV18 and TRBJ1-3; no reliable D call. Germline assignment: CDR1 KGHSH and CDR2 LQKENI. V was pared by 3 bases and J by 4 bases, with 10 bases between. The CDR3 spans 14 residues. In DNA form, the CDR3 reads TGTGCCAGCTCACCTGGGAATACCGGAAACACCATATATTTT. As protein: CASSPGNTGNTIYF.

The chain recombines TRBV27 with TRBJ2-5, with 14 bases that match TRBD2. V lost 0 bases and J lost 4; bases outside the gene matches: 10. Germline V gene lookup returns CDR1 MNHEY and CDR2 SMNVEV (reference sequence). This CDR3 has 19 amino acids. The CDR3 is CASSLSGLAGEVLRETQYF. In DNA, the CDR3 is TGTGCCAGCAGTTTATCGGGACTAGCGGGAGAGGTGTTGCGAGAGACCCAGTACTTC.

The chain joins TRBV7-3 to TRBJ1-5; D ambiguous. Per the germline V gene, CDR1 is SGHTA and CDR2 is FQGTGA. Trimming took off 4 bases at V and 7 bases at J, with 11 bases between the two ends. The CDR3 has 13 amino acids. As DNA, the CDR3 is TGTGCCAGCAGCTGGTCCATTGGGCAGCCCCAGCATTTT. Translation gives CASSWSIGQPQHF.

The J gene is TRBJ2-1, the V gene TRBV5-8; 8 nucleotides agree with TRBD1. Germline trimming cut 1 base from V and 7 bases from J; bases unmatched to any gene: 7. Germline V CDR1 and CDR2: SGHTS, YDEGEE. There are 15 residues in the CDR3. The CDR3 spells CASSLQGAQWNEQFF. For the CDR3, the DNA is TGTGCCAGCAGCTTGCAGGGGGCGCAGTGGAATGAGCAGTTCTTC.

This chain joins TRBV5-4 and TRBJ2-1; TRBD2 matches 8 bases. The germline V gene encodes CDR1 SGHNT and CDR2 YYREEE (reference sequence). Trimming at V came to 4 bases and at J to 9 bases, leaving 12 bases not matched to a gene. The CDR3 loop spans 15 amino acids. As DNA, the CDR3 is TGTGCCAGCAGCGCCGCAGCGGGAGAATTCGGTGAGCAGTTCTTC. It yields the protein CASSAAAGEFGEQFF.

This chain links TRBV25-1 with TRBJ1-6; 11 bases are shared with TRBD1. Germline values: CDR1 MGHDK, CDR2 SYGVNS. Trimming at V came to 6 bases and at J to 10 bases, leaving 5 bases not matched to a gene. CDR3 length equals 14 residues. The CDR3 DNA is TGTGCCAGCAGCGGACAGGGGGCTTACTCACCCCTCCACTTT. Its protein product is CASSGQGAYSPLHF. Filled out from reference TRBV25-1 and TRBJ1-6, the complete variable domain reads EADIYQTPRYLVIGTGKKITLECSQTMGHDKMYWYQQDPGMELHLIHYSYGVNSTEKGDLSSESTVSRIRTEHFPLTLESARPSHTSQYLCASSGQGAYSPLHFGNGTRLTVT.

This clone was found a few times. A read error may produce the germline difference seen at one junction end. The chain is built from TRBV5-8 and TRBJ1-1, with a weak D call TRBD1 (6 bases). The CDR3 sequence is 13 residues long. Germline CDR1 reads SGHTS; CDR2 reads YDEGEE. The chain's CDR3 is CASSLGGPRGAFF. CDR3 sequence (DNA): TGTGCCAGCAGTTTGGGGGGTCCCAGGGGAGCTTTCTTT.

The gene calls are TRBV27 and TRBJ2-3, with unresolved D. CDR1 MNHEY and CDR2 SMNVEV come from the germline V gene (reference sequence). The CDR3 extends over 16 amino acids. With 4 bases removed from V and 0 bases from J, the gap between germline ends came to 14 bases. The CDR3 nucleotides read TGTGCCAGCAGTTCCCGCGGCGGCCGTAGCACAGATACGCAGTATTTT. Its translation: CASSSRGGRSTDTQYF.

Regarding this clone: The sample carries other DNA sequences with the same CDR3. This chain links TRBV19 with TRBJ1-2, with a tentative D call TRBD1 (6 bases). Germline V gives CDR1 LNHDA, CDR2 SQIVND (reference sequence). The CDR3 consists of 13 residues. Trimming removed 6 bases at V and 6 bases at J, with 14 bases between. CDR3 sequence reads: CASRTTGSDGYTF. The CDR3 DNA follows: TGTGCCAGTAGAACCACAGGGAGTGATGGCTACACCTTC.

This chain connects TRBV27 to TRBJ2-1; the match to TRBD2 covers 13 bases. The V gene end was trimmed by 0 bases and the J gene end by 3 bases; junction bases not matched to a gene: 8. Germline CDR1 MNHEY, CDR2 SMNVEV (reference sequence). The CDR3 covers 19 residues. The CDR3 here is CASSLSLGTSGVFYNEQFF. DNA of the CDR3: TGTGCCAGCAGTTTATCGCTCGGGACTAGCGGGGTATTCTACAATGAGCAGTTCTTC.

CDR3 nucleotides: TGTGCCAGCGGAGAGGGTACAGATACGCAGTATTTT. As protein: CASGEGTDTQYF. This chain links TRBV28 with TRBJ2-3; weak D call: TRBD2 (5 bases). Germline CDR1 MDHEN, CDR2 SYDVKM. V gave up 8 bases and J gave up 3 bases, with 9 bases separating them. The CDR3 runs 12 residues.

The chain recombines TRBV23-1 with TRBJ1-6; D gene ambiguous. TRBV23-1 is known as an ORF, though its function is uncertain. Trimming removed 3 bases at V and 9 bases at J, with 15 bases between. The CDR3 consists of 15 residues. CDR3 DNA sequence: TGCGCCAGCAGTCATTACGCCTTATCCAGTTCACCCCTCCACTTT. It translates to CASSHYALSSSPLHF.

This chain links TRBV15 with TRBJ1-1, with a weak D call TRBD1 (5 bases). In germline, CDR1 is LNHNV, CDR2 YYDKDF (reference sequence). The CDR3 consists of 15 residues. V lost 3 bases and J 4 bases, leaving 15 bases between the germline ends. The CDR3, as DNA: TGTGCCACCAGCAGGGCTGGGGCGCGAGCCACTGAAGCTTTCTTT. It translates to CATSRAGARATEAFF.

CDR3 residues: CASSLMTSGVQETQYF. For the CDR3, the DNA is TGTGCCAGCAGCTTGATGACTAGCGGGGTCCAAGAGACCCAGTACTTC. The chain is built from TRBV5-6 and TRBJ2-5; 11 nucleotides agree with TRBD2. Germline V lookup: CDR1 SGHDT, CDR2 YYEEEE. This CDR3 is built from 16 residues. Unmatched junction bases numbered 3, after V lost 1 base and J lost 1 base.

This clone occurred a few times. The chain combines TRBV19 with TRBJ2-6; 11 bases map to TRBD2. The CDR3 sequence is 19 residues long. Unmatched junction bases numbered 14, after V lost 7 bases and J lost 3 bases. CDR1 LNHDA and CDR2 SQIVND come from the germline V gene (reference sequence). Here the CDR3 DNA reads TGTGCCAGTACCCTAAGGGGGCCTAGCGGGAGGAGTGGGGCCAACGTCCTGACTTTC. Its protein is CASTLRGPSGRSGANVLTF.

The sample holds a few counts of this clone. The chain couples TRBV18 to TRBJ2-5, with D perhaps matching TRBD2 (6 bases). The CDR3 is made up of 15 amino acids. From germline, CDR1 is KGHSH and CDR2 LQKENI. Between the trimmed V and J ends, which lost 6 bases and 5 bases, there was a span of 19 bases. The chain's CDR3 is CASSPQGGKLETQYF. The CDR3 nucleotides are TGTGCCAGCTCGCCGCAGGGCGGGAAGTTGGAGACCCAGTACTTC.

The rearrangement uses TRBV7-9 and TRBJ1-1, with 9 nucleotides matching TRBD1. V shed 5 bases, J shed 0 bases, and the junction held 10 bases outside the gene matches. The CDR3 length is 17 residues. Germline CDR1 reads SEHNR; CDR2 reads FQNEAQ (reference sequence). The CDR3 loop is CASSGGTGNYMNTEAFF. The CDR3 DNA reads TGTGCCAGCAGCGGGGGGACAGGGAACTACATGAACACTGAAGCTTTCTTT.

The V call is TRBV27, the J call TRBJ1-1; D possibly corresponds to TRBD1 (6 bases). Germline loops: CDR1 MNHEY, CDR2 SMNVEV (reference sequence). CDR3 size: 14 residues. With 3 bases removed from V and 1 base from J, the gap between germline ends came to 9 bases. CDR3 amino acids: CASSFGGPNTEAFF. The CDR3 DNA is TGTGCCAGCAGTTTCGGGGGCCCGAACACTGAAGCTTTCTTT.

The chain uses TRBV10-2 and TRBJ1-4; 7 nucleotides match TRBD1. CDR3 length: 14 residues. Germline CDR1 is WSHSY and CDR2 is SAAADI. The V and J ends lost 5 bases and 4 bases, in that order; junction bases with no gene match: 4. The CDR3 nucleotides are TGCGCCAGCAGTACAGGGGCCTTTAATGAAAAACTGTTTTTT. Its protein is CASSTGAFNEKLFF.

The chain couples TRBV6-2 or TRBV6-3 to TRBJ1-5; 9 bases are shared with TRBD1. The J segment lost 7 bases and the V segment lost 2 bases, leaving 6 bases of the junction unmatched. The germline V gene has CDR1 MNHEY and CDR2 SVGEGT. The CDR3 spans 15 residues. This chain's CDR3 is CASSYVQGATQPQHF. In DNA, the CDR3 is TGTGCCAGCAGTTACGTACAGGGGGCGACCCAGCCCCAGCATTTT.

The chain links TRBV30 to TRBJ2-2, with D tentatively TRBD2 (6 bases). V was clipped by 2 bases and J by 8 bases, with 18 bases between them. The CDR3 is made up of 15 amino acids. Germline V CDR1 and CDR2: GTSNPN, SVGIG (reference sequence). The CDR3 sequence is CAWSSLGLPKGELFF. The CDR3, as DNA: TGTGCCTGGAGTAGTTTGGGACTCCCAAAAGGGGAGCTGTTTTTT.

The V gene is TRBV10-1, the J gene TRBJ2-1; 11 bases line up with TRBD2. The CDR3 length is 15 residues. With 0 bases clipped from V and 8 bases from J, the junction kept 3 bases outside the gene matches. Looked up from germline, CDR1 is WNHNN and CDR2 is SYGVQD (reference sequence). CDR3 residues: CASSESSGGAHEQFF. For the CDR3, the DNA is TGCGCCAGCAGTGAGTCTAGCGGGGGGGCCCATGAGCAGTTCTTC.

The chain joins TRBV5-1 to TRBJ2-5; D might be TRBD1 (6 bases). CDR1 SGHRS and CDR2 YFSETQ come from the germline V gene. V dropped 5 bases and J dropped 1 base, with 18 bases sitting between them. There are 16 residues in the CDR3. The CDR3: CASSLTGPRGQETQYF. CDR3 nucleotides: TGCGCCAGCAGTCTTACTGGACCCAGGGGCCAAGAGACCCAGTACTTC.

This rearrangement joins TRBV21-1 to TRBJ1-4; the table's D call, TRBD1, has no DNA check behind it. TRBV21-1 is classified as a pseudogene. This CDR3 contains 15 residues. Here the CDR3 DNA reads TGTGCCAGCAGCCTCAATGACAGGATTCAGGAAAAACTGTTTTTT. Translation: CASSLNDRIQEKLFF.

The chain employs TRBV29-1 and TRBJ1-5; no reliable D call. Germline assignment: CDR1 SQVTM and CDR2 ANQGSEA. The CDR3 spans 13 residues. V was trimmed by 4 bases and J by 5 bases, leaving 12 bases between them. CDR3 nucleotides: TGCAGCGTTGGGGAGCGCTGGGATCAGCCCCAGCATTTT. It yields the protein CSVGERWDQPQHF. Full variable domain (rest looked up from reference TRBV29-1 and TRBJ1-5): SAVISQKPSRDICQRGTSLTIQCQVDSQVTMMFWYRQQPGQSLTLIATANQGSEATYESGFVIDKFPISRPNLTFSTLTVSNMSPEDSSIYLCSVGERWDQPQHFGDGTRLSIL.

The rearrangement joins TRBV2 to TRBJ2-5; 8 bases agree with TRBD1. Per germline, CDR1 SNHLY and CDR2 FYNNEI. This CDR3 contains 13 residues. J gave up 5 bases and V 6 bases, and 5 bases lay outside the gene matches. CDR3 region: CASSRGQQETQYF. As DNA, the CDR3 is TGTGCCAGCAGCAGGGGGCAGCAGGAGACCCAGTACTTC.

This clone has more than one count but fewer than ten. J is TRBJ2-1 and V is TRBV7-9, with 7 bases that match TRBD2. The V and J ends lost 5 bases and 7 bases, in that order; junction bases with no gene match: 8. The CDR3 runs 14 residues. Germline V gene lookup returns CDR1 SEHNR and CDR2 FQNEAQ (reference sequence). CDR3 nucleotides: TGTGCCAGCAGCCTAGGCGGGACTATTAATGAGCAGTTCTTC. This gives the protein CASSLGGTINEQFF.